This T cell receptor (beta chain) was recorded in a study of OX40 agonist ivuxolimab in advanced cancers. Whole-study findings and limits: Partial responders at 0.1-3.0 mg/kg showed near-lowest clonal expansion.

Using immunoSEQ multiplex PCR, the repertoire was profiled, and TCRdb retains in-frame clones only, with some absent. Of roughly 15,000 clones in the sample, about 75% were seen once. This CDR3 has 13 amino acids. Germline V gene data show CDR1 as MNHEY and CDR2 as SMNVEV (reference sequence). Germline trimming cut 5 bases from V and 10 bases from J; bases unmatched to any gene: 8. Note on this clone: What it binds is not known.

Specimen: CD4+ or CD8+ T cells sorted from blood, collected in a trial of the OX40 agonist ivuxolimab. The J gene is TRBJ2-1, the V gene TRBV27, with 7 bases that match TRBD2. The source of this sequence is an adult with an advanced solid tumor such as melanoma, head and neck, liver or kidney cancer. The CDR3, as DNA: TGTGCCAGCAGTCCGACTAGCTGGGACGAGCAGTTCTTC. Translated: CASSPTSWDEQFF.